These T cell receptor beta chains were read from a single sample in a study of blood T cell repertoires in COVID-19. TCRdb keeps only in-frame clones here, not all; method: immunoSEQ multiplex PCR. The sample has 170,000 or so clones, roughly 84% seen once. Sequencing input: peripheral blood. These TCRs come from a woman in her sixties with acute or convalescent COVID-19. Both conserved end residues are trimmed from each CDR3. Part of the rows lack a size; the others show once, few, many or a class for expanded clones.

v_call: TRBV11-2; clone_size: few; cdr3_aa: ASSGQGMPNEKLF
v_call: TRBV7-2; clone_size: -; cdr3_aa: ASSSQRGSVETQY
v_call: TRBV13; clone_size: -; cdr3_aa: ASSQLAGGPGELF
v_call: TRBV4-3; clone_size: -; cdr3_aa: ASSPGLYYNEQF
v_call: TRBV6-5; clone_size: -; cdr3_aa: ASRRDRGGNQPQH
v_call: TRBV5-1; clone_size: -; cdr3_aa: ASSYTAQGFYTTDTQY
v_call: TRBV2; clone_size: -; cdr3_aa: ASSAQRGGSYNEQF
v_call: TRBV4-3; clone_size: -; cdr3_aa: ASSQRLAGVSRGLFSEQF
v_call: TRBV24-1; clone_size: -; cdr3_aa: ATRPPEGNTIY
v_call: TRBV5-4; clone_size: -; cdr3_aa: ATLGRGEDSDQPQH
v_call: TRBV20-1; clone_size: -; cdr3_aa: SARAGYLY
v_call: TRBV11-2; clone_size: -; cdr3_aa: ASSLTLINEQF
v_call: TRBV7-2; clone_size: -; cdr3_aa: ASSLNGPSSYEQY
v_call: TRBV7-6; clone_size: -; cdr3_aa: ASSSQQQIGTDTQY
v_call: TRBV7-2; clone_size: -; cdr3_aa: ASSLDPFRGYEQY
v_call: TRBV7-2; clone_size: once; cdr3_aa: ASSPWRNSPLH
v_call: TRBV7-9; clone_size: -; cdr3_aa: ASSIIGAEQY
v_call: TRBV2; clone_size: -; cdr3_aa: ASRTAGGASYEQY
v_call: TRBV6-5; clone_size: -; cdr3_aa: ASRNSGTGNTEAF
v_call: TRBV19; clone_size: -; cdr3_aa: ASSVGQVNQPQH
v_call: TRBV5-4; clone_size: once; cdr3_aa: ASSWGLAGSYNSPLH
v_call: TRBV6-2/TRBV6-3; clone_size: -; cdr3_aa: ASSYRDRFGKLF
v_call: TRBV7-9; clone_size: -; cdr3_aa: ASSLGGSTEAF
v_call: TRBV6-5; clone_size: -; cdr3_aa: ASSSGGAGSEKLF
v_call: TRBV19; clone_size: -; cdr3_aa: ASKTGGVNTIY
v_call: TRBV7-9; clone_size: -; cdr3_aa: ASQGQPAVPEAF
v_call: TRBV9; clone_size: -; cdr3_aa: ASSVGVSGRETQY
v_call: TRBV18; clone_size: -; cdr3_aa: ASSPLRQPNTEAF
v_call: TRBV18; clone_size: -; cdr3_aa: ASSPTGNYGYT
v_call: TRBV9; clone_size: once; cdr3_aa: ASSVEETGGADTQY
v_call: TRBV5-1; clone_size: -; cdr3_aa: ASTPPGEDTQY
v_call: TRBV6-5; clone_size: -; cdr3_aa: ASRTGQGDSYEQY
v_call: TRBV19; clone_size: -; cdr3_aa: ASSPRTYRGGADTEAF
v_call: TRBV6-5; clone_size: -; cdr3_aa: ASSFTGVGRDYGYT
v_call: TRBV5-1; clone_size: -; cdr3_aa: ASSLVGPNTEAF